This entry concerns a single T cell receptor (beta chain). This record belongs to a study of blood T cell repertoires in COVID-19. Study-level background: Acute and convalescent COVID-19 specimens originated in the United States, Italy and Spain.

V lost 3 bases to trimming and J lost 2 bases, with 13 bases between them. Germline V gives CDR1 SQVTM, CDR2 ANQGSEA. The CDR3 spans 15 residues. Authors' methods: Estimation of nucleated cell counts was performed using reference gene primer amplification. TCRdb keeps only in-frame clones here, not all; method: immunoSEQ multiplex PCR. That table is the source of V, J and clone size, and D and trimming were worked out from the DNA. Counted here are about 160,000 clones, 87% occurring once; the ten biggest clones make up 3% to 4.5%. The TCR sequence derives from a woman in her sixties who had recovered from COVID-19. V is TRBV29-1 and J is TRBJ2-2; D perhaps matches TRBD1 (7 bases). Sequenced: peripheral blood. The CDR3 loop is CSVEAGQPNTGELFF. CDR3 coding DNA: TGCAGCGTTGAGGCGGGACAGCCCAACACCGGGGAGCTGTTTTTT.